Here is one T cell receptor (beta chain) with its context. As handled by the study authors: Quantification of nucleated cells was approximated via reference gene primer amplification. Measured with immunoSEQ multiplex PCR; TCRdb has only the in-frame clones, and not every one. That table furnishes V, J and clone size, whereas the DNA furnished D and trimming. Of tens of thousands of clones listed, around 65% are singletons. These data belong to a study of blood T cell repertoires in COVID-19. Whole-study context: Donors in the United States, Italy and Spain gave samples during acute or convalescent COVID-19. The cDNA or gDNA used as material had been derived from T cells, B-cell-depleted T cells, or PBMCs.

CDR3 length: 14 residues. The germline V gene has CDR1 SGHTS and CDR2 YDEGEE. Trimming removed 2 bases from V and 2 bases from J, with 8 bases in between. Sequencing was carried out using peripheral blood. The TCR was taken from a woman in her seventies with acute or convalescent COVID-19. This rearrangement joins TRBV5-8 to TRBJ1-5, with D maybe TRBD1 (5 bases). CDR3 bases: TGTGCCAGCAGCTTATCGGGGGGCAATCAGCCCCAGCATTTT. It is translated as CASSLSGGNQPQHF.